The 17 T cell receptor beta chains presented below share a single source sample, sequenced in a study of a mutant IDH1 vaccine in newly diagnosed glioma. Time point here: week 5, during vaccination. In the vaccine, a single dose held 300 ug of the mutant IDH1 20-mer peptide, along with topical imiquimod. Generated by immunoSEQ multiplex PCR, the TCRdb table keeps only in-frame clones and is missing some. The sample has 49,000 or so clones, roughly 78% seen once. For these receptors, no antigen is known. Sequenced here: PBMCs, sampled from a glioma patient whose treatment included an IDH1 peptide vaccine. The receptor set was obtained from a woman between 40 and 55 years old with glioma.

This clone was recorded a few times. V and J are TRBV18 and TRBJ1-5; perhaps TRBD1 as D (5 bases). The V gene lost 9 bases and the J gene lost 0 bases, with 9 bases spanning the gap. Germline loops: CDR1 KGHSH, CDR2 LQKENI. The length of the CDR3 is 13 residues. The DNA for the CDR3 is TGTGCCAGTAGAGGGGATAGCAATCAGCCCCAGCATTTT. Translated, it gives CASRGDSNQPQHF.

CDR3 residues: CASSPSGHNYGYTF. CDR3 in DNA: TGCGCCAGCAGCCCCTCGGGACATAACTATGGCTACACCTTC. This chain joins TRBV4-1 and TRBJ1-2, with D perhaps matching TRBD1 (6 bases). Deletions cut 4 bases from V and 1 base from J, with 10 bases between. This CDR3 region has 14 residues. CDR1 MGHRA and CDR2 YSYEKL come from the germline V gene.

The chain employs TRBV2 and TRBJ1-4; 10 bases fit TRBD1. The CDR3 contains 15 residues. The germline gives CDR1 SNHLY, CDR2 FYNNEI. Trimming took 6 bases from V and 3 from J; bases not matched to a gene: 4. This chain's CDR3 is CASRRDRGPNEKLFF. The CDR3 bases are TGTGCCAGCAGGCGTGACAGGGGGCCTAATGAAAAACTGTTTTTT. The full variable domain, with the rest looked up from reference TRBV2 and TRBJ1-4, is EPEVTQTPSHQVTQMGQEVILRCVPISNHLYFYWYRQILGQKVEFLVSFYNNEISEKSEIFDDQFSVERPDGSNFTLKIRSTKLEDSAMYFCASRRDRGPNEKLFFGSGTQLSVL.

This clone was seen a single time. This chain connects TRBV4-1 to TRBJ1-2, with D perhaps matching TRBD1 (5 bases). Per the germline V gene, CDR1 is MGHRA and CDR2 is YSYEKL. The V gene lost 0 bases and the J gene lost 2 bases, with 10 bases spanning the gap. CDR3 length equals 15 residues. CDR3 amino acids: CASSQDGGGNYGYTF. CDR3 coding DNA: TGCGCCAGCAGCCAAGATGGGGGGGGAAACTATGGCTACACCTTC.

The rearrangement links TRBV5-1 to TRBJ2-2, with D perhaps assigned TRBD1 or TRBD2 (5 bases each). CDR1 is SGHRS, CDR2 YFSETQ, per germline. This CDR3 has 14 amino acids. Between the trimmed V and J ends, which lost 2 bases and 9 bases, there was a span of 14 bases. The CDR3 loop reads CASSFGDRGRELFF. CDR3 in DNA: TGCGCCAGCAGCTTTGGGGACCGGGGCCGGGAGCTGTTTTTT.

The chain uses TRBV4-3 and TRBJ1-2; 10 nucleotides align to TRBD1. V trimming: 0 bases; J trimming: 8 bases; junction bases outside the gene matches: 9. The CDR3 is made up of 16 amino acids. The germline V gene has CDR1 LGHNA and CDR2 YSLEER. DNA of the CDR3: TGCGCCAGCAGCCAAGATTGGGGGACAGGGGTCCTGGGCTACACCTTC. Protein: CASSQDWGTGVLGYTF.

The DNA for the CDR3 is TGTGCCAGTAGGGGATGGGCCAATAGCAATCAGCCCCAGCATTTT. It is translated as CASRGWANSNQPQHF. The V call is TRBV19, the J call TRBJ1-5; D is unresolved. V dropped 6 bases and J dropped 0 bases, with 12 bases sitting between them. Germline CDR1 reads LNHDA; CDR2 reads SQIVND (reference sequence). This CDR3 region has 15 residues.

The rearrangement links TRBV30 to TRBJ1-5; 10 bases match TRBD1. Looked up from germline, CDR1 is GTSNPN and CDR2 is SVGIG (reference sequence). This CDR3 spans 14 amino acids. The V segment lost 0 bases and the J segment 6 bases; nucleotides outside the gene matches: 2. CDR3 region: CAWSVGQGVQPQHF. For the CDR3, the DNA is TGTGCCTGGAGTGTCGGACAGGGGGTTCAGCCCCAGCATTTT.

V gene TRBV7-2 combines with J gene TRBJ1-1; TRBD1 is a possible D gene (6 bases). In germline, CDR1 is SGHTA, CDR2 FQGNSA. The V end was cut by 4 bases, the J end by 3 bases, with 12 bases between. CDR3 size: 14 residues. The CDR3 is CASSSVGGDTEAFF. For the CDR3, the DNA is TGTGCCAGCAGCTCAGTAGGGGGGGACACTGAAGCTTTCTTT.

The genes are TRBV4-1 and TRBJ1-2; D ambiguous. The CDR3 is 13 residues long. Germline CDR1 is MGHRA and CDR2 is YSYEKL. The V and J ends lost 1 base and 8 bases respectively, with 11 bases between them. CDR3 coding DNA: TGCGCCAGCAGCCAAGGGGCGGGCCCCGGCTACACCTTC. Its protein is CASSQGAGPGYTF.

This chain links TRBV21-1 with TRBJ2-3; the table's TRBD1 call for D was not verified on the DNA. TRBV21-1 is flagged as a pseudogene. The CDR3 extends over 17 amino acids. The CDR3 is CASSGGQPAITTDTQYF. The CDR3 nucleotides read TGTGCCAGCAGCGGAGGACAGCCGGCCATTACCACAGATACGCAGTATTTT.

V is TRBV6-6 and J is TRBJ1-2; D gene uncertain. Deletions cut 9 bases from V and 4 bases from J, with 12 bases between. The germline V gene encodes CDR1 MNHNY and CDR2 SVGAGI (reference sequence). CDR3 size: 12 residues. CDR3 sequence: CASSEGGYGYTF. In nucleotides, the CDR3 is TGTGCCAGTTCGGAGGGAGGCTATGGCTACACCTTC.

The chain combines TRBV7-2 with TRBJ1-3, with unresolved D. Trimming pared 5 bases from V and 2 bases from J, leaving 10 bases between. The CDR3 covers 14 residues. Germline values: CDR1 SGHTA, CDR2 FQGNSA. CDR3 sequence: CASSPSGAGNTIYF. CDR3 DNA sequence: TGTGCCAGCAGCCCCTCCGGGGCTGGAAACACCATATATTTT. Variable domain in full (rest from reference TRBV7-2 and TRBJ1-3): GAGVSQSPSNKVTEKGKDVELRCDPISGHTALYWYRQSLGQGLEFLIYFQGNSAPDKSGLPSDRFSAERTGGSVSTLTIQRTQQEDSAVYLCASSPSGAGNTIYFGEGSWLTVV.

The V gene is TRBV27, the J gene TRBJ1-5, with TRBD1 matching over 8 bases. Germline CDR1 is MNHEY and CDR2 is SMNVEV (reference sequence). V shed 5 bases and J 2 bases; nucleotides not matched to a gene: 11. The CDR3 runs to 17 residues. The CDR3 DNA sequence: TGTGCCAGCAGTAAATTGGACAGGGCGTCGGGCAATCAGCCCCAGCATTTT. It is translated as CASSKLDRASGNQPQHF.

The chain couples TRBV2 to TRBJ1-4; D gene uncertain. CDR1 and CDR2 from the germline V gene are SNHLY and FYNNEI. Deletions cut 6 bases from V and 0 bases from J, with 14 bases between. The CDR3 consists of 16 residues. CDR3 protein: CASSRTSGATNEKLFF. The CDR3 DNA follows: TGTGCCAGCAGCCGGACCTCAGGAGCAACTAATGAAAAACTGTTTTTT.

CDR3 coding DNA: TGTGCCAGCAGCTTAAACAGGGGCACTGAAGCTTTCTTT. Translated: CASSLNRGTEAFF. The rearrangement links TRBV7-2 to TRBJ1-1, with 7 positions matching TRBD1. V was clipped by 2 bases and J by 4 bases; unmatched bases: 1. The CDR3 spans 13 residues. Germline V gives CDR1 SGHTA, CDR2 FQGNSA.

In this sample, this clone turned up a few times. V is TRBV15 and J is TRBJ1-5, with D tentatively TRBD1 (6 bases). Germline loops: CDR1 LNHNV, CDR2 YYDKDF (reference sequence). Deletions cut 1 base from V and 3 bases from J, with 10 bases between. The length of the CDR3 is 15 residues. Here the CDR3 reads CATSRAGADNQPQHF. The CDR3 bases are TGTGCCACCAGCAGAGCGGGGGCAGACAATCAGCCCCAGCATTTT.